This record covers a single TCR beta chain. The antigen is not known. This record belongs to a study of blood T cells in healthy people across ages. The wider study: Capture by template switching was about one barcoded beta molecule per two T cells. Study results and limitations: Unknown CMV status may confound age-related changes in expanded clones.

A second PCR of about 6 to 11 cycles used a sample-barcoded 5' primer and a J-beta primer mix. TCRdb itself ran the 5' RACE reads through MiXCR, one entry per CDR3 protein. Altogether about 970,000 distinct CDR3 sequences are present, roughly 51% being singletons, with the ten largest covering roughly a fifth. With each sample, at least 5.5 micrograms of total RNA were extracted. The length of the CDR3 is 15 residues. The V segment lost 6 bases and the J segment 11 bases; nucleotides outside the gene matches: 18. V and J are TRBV12-3 or TRBV12-4 and TRBJ2-5; 7 positions match TRBD1. The sequence was obtained from a woman aged 55-69 years in good health. Sequencing used blood. CDR3: CASRPGQRTAQEQYF. In DNA form, the CDR3 reads TGTGCCAGCAGACCGGGACAGCGGACCGCCCAGGAGCAGTACTTC.